These T cell receptor beta chains were read from a single sample in a study of T cell responses to AZD1222 COVID-19 vaccine. Libraries were prepared by immunoSEQ multiplex PCR; TCRdb keeps only in-frame clonotypes and omits some of them. The data contain about 130,000 clones, 88% of them seen just once; the ten biggest clones take up 18%. Sequences were derived from peripheral blood, sampled on day 0 of MenACWY control vaccination. The receptors shown here come from an adult in good health. The CDR3 runs from the conserved cysteine through the conserved F or W. The D gene is left open where the match is weak. Size is stated for part of the rows, as once, few or many counts, or as a class when the clone is expanded.

V gene,J gene,clone size,D gene,CDR3 DNA,CDR3 protein
TRBV6-5,TRBJ1-1,NA,NA,TGTGCCAGCAGTCTAAATACGGGGGGGAACACTGAAGCTTTCTTT,CASSLNTGGNTEAFF
TRBV6-5,TRBJ2-5,NA,NA,TGTGCCAGCAGTTCCCCGCGGGAGACCCAGTACTTC,CASSSPRETQYF
TRBV5-4,TRBJ2-4,NA,NA,TGTGCCAGCAGTCGGCCTACAGGGGACTTAGCCAAAAACATTCAGTACTTC,CASSRPTGDLAKNIQYF
TRBV7-3,TRBJ2-7,NA,NA,TGTGCCAGCAGCCTGGAGGGGTGGGGCGAGCAGTACTTC,CASSLEGWGEQYF
TRBV29-1,TRBJ1-2,NA,NA,TGCAGCGTTGAAAGGTTGGACACCGGCTATGGCTACACCTTC,CSVERLDTGYGYTF
TRBV9,TRBJ1-4,NA,NA,TGTGCCAGCAGCCCCCAAACCTTGACATCCTCTAATGAAAAACTGTTTTTT,CASSPQTLTSSNEKLFF
TRBV7-9,TRBJ2-3,NA,TRBD1,TGTGCCAGCAGCTTGGCCGGGACAGGGGTGTTAGATACGCAGTATTTT,CASSLAGTGVLDTQYF
TRBV5-1,TRBJ2-1,NA,NA,TGCGCCAGCAGCTTGGATGGGGACCATTACAATGAGCAGTTCTTC,CASSLDGDHYNEQFF
TRBV4-1,TRBJ1-5,NA,NA,TGCGCCAGCAGCCAAGTTTTGGGAAATCAGCCCCAGCATTTT,CASSQVLGNQPQHF
TRBV21-1,TRBJ2-7,NA,NA,TGTGCCAGCAGCAAAGGGGCAGGGTATCACTACGAGCAGTACTTC,CASSKGAGYHYEQYF
TRBV6-6,TRBJ2-5,NA,TRBD2,TGTGCCAGCAGTCTCGGACTAGCGGGAGAGACCCAGTACTTC,CASSLGLAGETQYF
TRBV9,TRBJ2-1,NA,NA,TGTGCCAGCAGTTCGAGCGGAATCTCCTACAATGAGCAGTTCTTC,CASSSSGISYNEQFF
TRBV5-4,TRBJ2-5,NA,TRBD2,TGTGCCAGCAGTCCTGGGACTATTCAAGAGACCCAGTACTTC,CASSPGTIQETQYF
TRBV27,TRBJ1-2,NA,TRBD1,TGTGCCAGCAGTTCCGGGACAGGGGGGTATGGCTACACCTTC,CASSSGTGGYGYTF
TRBV28,TRBJ1-5,once,NA,TGTGCCAGCAGTCCCGGGGGGAAGAGCAATCAGCCCCAGCATTTT,CASSPGGKSNQPQHF
TRBV5-1,TRBJ2-3,NA,TRBD2,TGCGCCAGCAGCCCGCTAGCGGGAGAAGCAGATACGCAGTATTTT,CASSPLAGEADTQYF
TRBV27,TRBJ1-2,NA,NA,TGTGCCAGCAGAGCAACGGTGAACTATGGCTACACCTTC,CASRATVNYGYTF
TRBV19,TRBJ1-4,NA,NA,TGTGCCAGTAGTAGGGGGGCTCTGGCAACTAATGAAAAACTGTTTTTT,CASSRGALATNEKLFF
TRBV9,TRBJ2-6,NA,NA,TGTGCCAGCAGCCCTAGGATAAGGGCCGGGGCCAACGTCCTGACTTTC,CASSPRIRAGANVLTF
TRBV24-1,TRBJ1-5,NA,NA,TGTGCCACCAGTGATTTGTTGGCCTCGGGGCCCCAGCATTTT,CATSDLLASGPQHF
TRBV7-9,TRBJ1-2,NA,NA,TGTGCCAGCAGCTTAGGAGGGAACTATGGCTACACCTTC,CASSLGGNYGYTF
TRBV12-3/TRBV12-4,TRBJ1-5,NA,NA,TGTGCCAGCAGTTTAGCGTTAACTCAGCCCCAGCATTTT,CASSLALTQPQHF
TRBV11-2,TRBJ2-1,NA,TRBD1,TGTGCCAGCAGCTTAGCCGGGACAGGGGGACTAGGGGGATACAATGAGCAGTTCTTC,CASSLAGTGGLGGYNEQFF
TRBV28,TRBJ1-4,NA,NA,TGTGCCAGCAGCCCAAAGGGGGTTTCTAATGAAAAACTGTTTTTT,CASSPKGVSNEKLFF
TRBV18,TRBJ1-6,NA,NA,TGTGCCAGCTCACCCCCAGGACCCGTCTCATCACCCCTCCACTTT,CASSPPGPVSSPLHF
TRBV5-5,TRBJ1-3,NA,NA,TGTGCCAGCAGCTCCGCGAACTCTGGAAACACCATATATTTT,CASSSANSGNTIYF
TRBV6-5,TRBJ2-2,once,NA,TGTGCCAGCAGTATCGACTTGAACACCGGGGAGCTGTTTTTT,CASSIDLNTGELFF
TRBV2,TRBJ2-1,NA,NA,TGTGCCAGCAGTGAAAAGGGAGCCCCCCTCGAGCAGTTCTTC,CASSEKGAPLEQFF
TRBV28,TRBJ1-1,NA,NA,TGTGCCAGCAAAGTCCCCTATATGAACACTGAAGCTTTCTTT,CASKVPYMNTEAFF
TRBV7-3,TRBJ2-1,NA,NA,TGTGCCAGCAGCCCAACCAGGAGCAATGAGCAGTTCTTC,CASSPTRSNEQFF
TRBV10-3,TRBJ1-1,NA,TRBD1,TGTGCCATCAGCGGACAGGTGAACACTGAAGCTTTCTTT,CAISGQVNTEAFF
TRBV10-2,TRBJ2-7,NA,TRBD2,TGCGCCAGCAGTGTATGGGAGGGCCCACCCGAGCAGTACTTC,CASSVWEGPPEQYF
TRBV7-2,TRBJ2-7,NA,NA,TGTGCCAGCAGCTCCGGATCCTGGGCGGCATACGAGCAGTACTTC,CASSSGSWAAYEQYF
TRBV24-1,TRBJ2-1,NA,TRBD1,TGTGCCACCAGTGACCCCGGGACAGACTACAATGAGCAGTTCTTC,CATSDPGTDYNEQFF
TRBV5-1,TRBJ1-6,NA,NA,TGCGCCAGCAGCGAGTTTCGGGGGAGCAATTCACCCCTCCACTTT,CASSEFRGSNSPLHF
TRBV5-1,TRBJ1-1,once,NA,TGCGCCAGCAGCTTGCCAGGGGTGAACACTGAAGCTTTCTTT,CASSLPGVNTEAFF
TRBV7-8,TRBJ1-5,NA,TRBD1,TGTGCCAGCAGCTTAGTGGGACAGGGTAGCAATCAGCCCCAGCATTTT,CASSLVGQGSNQPQHF
TRBV7-8,TRBJ2-2,NA,NA,TGTGCCAGCAGCTTAAAGTCCAGTCCCGGGGAGCTGTTTTTT,CASSLKSSPGELFF
TRBV29-1,TRBJ1-1,few,NA,TGCAGCGTTGAAGACCATCGAAGAGGAGAAGAAGCTTTCTTT,CSVEDHRRGEEAFF
TRBV27,TRBJ2-1,NA,NA,TGTGCCAGCAGTTTACTTTCGAGCTCCTACAATGAGCAGTTCTTC,CASSLLSSSYNEQFF
TRBV5-5,TRBJ1-4,NA,TRBD1,TGTGCCAGCAGCTCACAGGGGACCAATGAAAAACTGTTTTTT,CASSSQGTNEKLFF
TRBV7-8,TRBJ1-6,NA,NA,TGTGCCAGCAGCCCGAGCAGAGGGTTCTCACCCCTCCACTTT,CASSPSRGFSPLHF
TRBV6-4,TRBJ2-1,NA,NA,TGTGCCAGCAGTGAGGGACGGTACAATGAGCAGTTCTTC,CASSEGRYNEQFF
TRBV4-2,TRBJ2-7,NA,NA,TGTGCCAGCAGCCAGGTGATGACACCACAGCAATACGAGCAGTACTTC,CASSQVMTPQQYEQYF
TRBV6-5,TRBJ2-7,NA,TRBD1,TGTGCCAGCACCCCGGGACAGCCTACCTACGAGCAGTACTTC,CASTPGQPTYEQYF
TRBV10-2,TRBJ1-5,NA,NA,TGCGCCAGCAGTGGACAGCTTTATCAGCCCCAGCATTTT,CASSGQLYQPQHF
TRBV5-4,TRBJ2-1,NA,NA,TGTGCCAGCAGCCCCCGGTCGCGCAATGAGCAGTTCTTC,CASSPRSRNEQFF
TRBV15,TRBJ2-7,NA,NA,TGTGCCACCAGCGGGCAGGTTTCCTACGAGCAGTACTTC,CATSGQVSYEQYF
TRBV2,TRBJ2-1,NA,NA,TGTGCCAGCACCCAAACCTGGGACAATGAGCAGTTCTTC,CASTQTWDNEQFF
TRBV6-1,TRBJ2-4,NA,NA,TGTGCCAGCAGTGAAGCGCCGACACTTCGCATTCAGTACTTC,CASSEAPTLRIQYF
TRBV25-1,TRBJ2-5,NA,NA,TGTGCCAGCAGTGAAGGGAGCCGGGGCTCCAAAGAGACCCAGTACTTC,CASSEGSRGSKETQYF
TRBV6-5,TRBJ2-7,NA,NA,TGTGCCAGCAGCTACGGTCGTTACGAGCAGTACTTC,CASSYGRYEQYF
TRBV5-1,TRBJ2-7,NA,NA,TGCGCCAGCAGCGTGGGACTGCGGGCCTACGAGCAGTACTTC,CASSVGLRAYEQYF